This T cell receptor beta chain appears in the sequencing data of a study of early T cells in non-severe SARS-CoV-2 infection. About the study: Sequencing was performed on bulk RNA from unsorted whole blood, leaving chains unpaired.

The table lists this clonotype with a few counts. The antigen is not known. In TCRdb, the 5' RACE reads were re-called with MiXCR into one record per CDR3 protein. The sample lists some 63,000 distinct CDR3 sequences, 13% occurring once. Germline V gives CDR1 SGHVS, CDR2 FQNEAQ. Trimming at V came to 0 bases and at J to 2 bases, leaving 2 bases not matched to a gene. This CDR3 has 15 residues. The study, taken as a whole, reports: Clonotype matching in VDJdb favored anti-spike CD8 responses and did not capture private and CD4 specificities.

The TCR sequence derives from an adult who was a healthcare worker with PCR-confirmed SARS-CoV-2 infection or an uninfected control (not recorded which). The rearrangement joins TRBV7-8 to TRBJ2-3; 7 bases map to TRBD2. The sample taken for sequencing was whole blood. The CDR3 spells CASSLAGGNTDTQYF. CDR3 nucleotide sequence: TGTGCCAGCAGCTTAGCCGGGGGGAACACAGATACGCAGTATTTT.